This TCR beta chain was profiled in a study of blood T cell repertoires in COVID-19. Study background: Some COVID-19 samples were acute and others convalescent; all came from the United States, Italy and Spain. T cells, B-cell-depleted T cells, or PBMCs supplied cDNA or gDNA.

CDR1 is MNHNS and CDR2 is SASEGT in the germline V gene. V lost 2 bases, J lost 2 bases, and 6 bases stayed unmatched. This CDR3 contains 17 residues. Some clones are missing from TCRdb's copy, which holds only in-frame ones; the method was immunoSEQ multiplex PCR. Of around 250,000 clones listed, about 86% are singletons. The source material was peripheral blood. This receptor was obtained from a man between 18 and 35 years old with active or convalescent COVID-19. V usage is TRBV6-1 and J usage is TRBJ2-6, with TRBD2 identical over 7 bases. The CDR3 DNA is TGTGCCAGCAGTGAACCTGGGGGGGTTCCTGGGGCCAACGTCCTGACTTTC. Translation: CASSEPGGVPGANVLTF.